One sample yielded the 20 T cell receptor beta chains listed below, sequenced in a study of breast tumors, draining lymph nodes, adjacent tissues. Samples came from axillary lymph nodes draining the breast cancer. MiXCR was run by TCRdb on the multiplex PCR reads, yielding one entry per CDR3 protein. The sample shows some 170,000 distinct CDR3 sequences, 25% to 40% of them seen only once. The specimen sequenced was axillary lymph node tissue. These receptor sequences come from a female donor with breast cancer. Some clones in this sample may be carry-over from other donors' samples.

The count of this clonotype is one. The V gene is TRBV5-6, the J gene TRBJ1-2; D possibly corresponds to TRBD1 (5 bases). CDR3 length equals 13 residues. Deletions cut 4 bases from V and 4 bases from J, with 11 bases between. In germline, CDR1 is SGHDT, CDR2 YYEEEE. CDR3 in amino acids: CASSATETYGYTF. CDR3 nucleotide sequence: TGTGCCAGCAGCGCGACAGAGACCTATGGCTACACCTTC.

This clonotype was counted ten times or more. V and J are TRBV30 and TRBJ2-1; possible D gene TRBD2, 6 bases. The V end was cut by 0 bases, the J end by 0 bases, with 15 bases between. The CDR3 has 17 amino acids. CDR1 is GTSNPN, CDR2 SVGIG, per germline (reference sequence). As DNA, the CDR3 is TGTGCCTGGAGTGTCATGGGGACTCGAAGCTCCTACAATGAGCAGTTCTTC. It yields the protein CAWSVMGTRSSYNEQFF.

The chain uses TRBV5-1 and TRBJ1-2, with D uncertain. Germline assignment: CDR1 SGHRS and CDR2 YFSETQ. The CDR3 length is 15 residues. V lost 2 bases and J 6 bases, leaving 17 bases between the germline ends. CDR3 nucleotides: TGCGCCAGCAGCTTCACAACCCGGACGGGTCATGGCTACACCTTC. Its protein product is CASSFTTRTGHGYTF.

This clonotype was recorded once. This chain joins TRBV19 and TRBJ1-3; D is unclear. Germline assignment: CDR1 LNHDA and CDR2 SQIVND (reference sequence). Deletions cut 3 bases from V and 0 bases from J, with 12 bases between. The CDR3 is made up of 16 amino acids. The CDR3 here is CASSIGFFTSGNTIYF. The CDR3 nucleotides read TGTGCCAGTAGTATCGGCTTTTTTACCTCTGGAAACACCATATATTTT.

The V gene is TRBV20-1, the J gene TRBJ1-5, with 7 bases identical to TRBD1. The CDR3 is made up of 13 amino acids. The V and J ends lost 3 bases and 6 bases, in that order; junction bases with no gene match: 5. The germline gives CDR1 DFQATT, CDR2 SNEGSKA (reference sequence). CDR3: CSASRGRSQPQHF. As DNA, the CDR3 is TGCAGTGCTAGTAGGGGGCGCAGTCAGCCCCAGCATTTT.

Notes on this clonotype: The germline gene is not matched at one end of the junction; a read error may be the cause. This rearrangement joins TRBV27 to TRBJ1-5; D is perhaps TRBD1 (6 bases). Germline V gene sequence: CDR1 MNHEY, CDR2 SMNVEV (reference sequence). CDR3 size: 17 residues. CDR3 DNA: TGTGCCAGCAGCCCACACCCGGACAGTTTGGGCAATCAGCCCCAACATTTT. As protein: CASSPHPDSLGNQPQHF.

The chain recombines TRBV6-2 or TRBV6-3 with TRBJ1-6; the D is unclear. The CDR3 runs to 9 residues. V was shortened by 4 bases and J by 13 bases, with 2 bases between the two germline ends. Germline lookup yields CDR1 MNHEY and CDR2 SVGEGT. This chain's CDR3 is CASSSPLHF. The CDR3 DNA is TGTGCCAGCAGTTCGCCCCTCCACTTT.

This clonotype has ten or more counts. The V and J genes are TRBV9 and TRBJ2-7, with TRBD2 as a possible D gene (5 bases). Trimming stripped 4 bases from V and 6 bases from J, with 17 bases between. This CDR3 comprises 14 residues. Looked up from germline, CDR1 is SGDLS and CDR2 is YYNGEE. The CDR3 sequence is CASSRMGARGEQYF. The CDR3 DNA is TGTGCCAGCAGCCGGATGGGAGCCCGGGGCGAGCAGTACTTC. Together with reference TRBV9 and TRBJ2-7, the CDR3 gives the full variable domain: DSGVTQTPKHLITATGQRVTLRCSPRSGDLSVYWYQQSLDQGLQFLIQYYNGEERAKGNILERFSAQQFPDLHSELNLSSLELGDSALYFCASSRMGARGEQYFGPGTRLTVT.

The table lists this clonotype with many counts. V usage is TRBV6-5 and J usage is TRBJ1-2; unclear D gene. Germline V gene sequence: CDR1 MNHEY, CDR2 SVGAGI. V lost 6 bases to trimming and J lost 0 bases, with 17 bases between them. The CDR3 totals 16 residues. DNA of the CDR3: TGTGCCAGCAGGCCTCCCCCGGGTGACGCTAACTATGGCTACACCTTC. It is translated as CASRPPPGDANYGYTF.

This clonotype was counted many times. The chain has TRBV9 and TRBJ2-1; D gene unclear. The CDR3 length is 12 residues. The V gene lost 3 bases and the J gene lost 9 bases, with 10 bases spanning the gap. The germline CDR1 and CDR2 sequences are SGDLS and YYNGEE. The CDR3 reads CASSAPSPEQFF. CDR3 sequence (DNA): TGTGCCAGCAGCGCACCAAGCCCTGAGCAGTTCTTC.

The V gene is TRBV3-1, the J gene TRBJ1-4; D unclear. The CDR3 length is 15 residues. In germline, CDR1 is LGHDT, CDR2 YNNKEL (reference sequence). Trimming left V 1 base short and J 3 bases short, with 9 bases between. CDR3 sequence (DNA): TGTGCCAGCAGCCAAGGTCGGGGTCCTAATGAAAAACTGTTTTTT. The encoded protein is CASSQGRGPNEKLFF.

This clonotype was seen a few times. A much larger clonotype is one base distant, so this may be a read error. This chain links TRBV7-8 with TRBJ2-1; maybe TRBD1 (5 bases). Germline V gives CDR1 SGHVS, CDR2 FQNEAQ. This CDR3 contains 15 residues. CDR3 in amino acids: CASSLEVSTGNEQLF. In DNA form, the CDR3 reads TGTGCCAGCAGCTTAGAGGTCAGCACAGGCAATGAGCAGCTCTTC.

On this clonotype: With a much larger clone just one base away, this may be a read error. The V and J genes are TRBV6-6 and TRBJ2-7; D perhaps matches TRBD2 (5 bases). Germline CDR1 and CDR2: MNHNY and SVGAGI (reference sequence). V was trimmed by 5 bases and J by 0 bases, leaving 11 bases between them. The CDR3 totals 14 residues. The DNA for the CDR3 is TGTGCCAGCAGTCGCGGGTTGAGCTCCTACGAGCAGTACTTC. This encodes CASSRGLSSYEQYF.

This clonotype has ten or more counts. CDR3 region: CASGPWVTDTQYF. As DNA, the CDR3 is TGTGCCAGCGGTCCATGGGTCACAGATACGCAGTATTTT. The J gene is TRBJ2-3, the V gene TRBV9, with D hard to call. The germline gives CDR1 SGDLS, CDR2 YYNGEE. The length of the CDR3 is 13 residues. With 7 bases removed from V and 2 bases from J, the gap between germline ends came to 11 bases. Variable domain in full (rest from reference TRBV9 and TRBJ2-3): DSGVTQTPKHLITATGQRVTLRCSPRSGDLSVYWYQQSLDQGLQFLIQYYNGEERAKGNILERFSAQQFPDLHSELNLSSLELGDSALYFCASGPWVTDTQYFGPGTRLTVL.

Many counts were recorded for this clonotype. V usage is TRBV12-3 or TRBV12-4 and J usage is TRBJ2-7; D is possibly TRBD2 (5 bases). The ends were cut back, 1 base at V and 7 bases at J, with 14 bases in the middle. The CDR3 contains 14 residues. Here the CDR3 reads CASSLGFGVEEQYF. In nucleotides, the CDR3 is TGTGCCAGCAGTTTAGGGTTCGGGGTTGAGGAGCAGTACTTC.

The chain joins TRBV6-5 to TRBJ1-2, with unresolved D. Trimming removed 6 bases at V and 1 base at J, with 18 bases between. Per the germline V gene, CDR1 is MNHEY and CDR2 is SVGAGI. The length of the CDR3 is 16 residues. The CDR3 here is CASRRDLTTVNYGYTF. The CDR3 DNA reads as TGTGCCAGCAGGCGGGATTTGACAACCGTTAACTATGGCTACACCTTC.

This clonotype has a count of ten or more. V gene TRBV15 combines with J gene TRBJ2-5; D not certain. The V gene's germline CDR1 is LNHNV and CDR2 YYDKDF (reference sequence). The V and J ends lost 0 bases and 1 base respectively, with 9 bases between them. The CDR3 loop spans 15 amino acids. CDR3 residues: CATSRDHGPQETQYF. The CDR3, as DNA: TGTGCCACCAGCAGAGATCATGGCCCCCAAGAGACCCAGTACTTC.

This chain connects TRBV20-1 to TRBJ2-7; TRBD1 agrees at 8 bases. After removal of 2 bases from V and 5 bases from J, the junction contained 2 bases not matched to a gene. The CDR3 is 12 residues long. Germline loops: CDR1 DFQATT, CDR2 SNEGSKA (reference sequence). CDR3: CSARQGADEQYF. The CDR3 nucleotides read TGCAGTGCTAGACAGGGGGCCGACGAGCAGTACTTC.

This clonotype was seen at least ten times. V usage is TRBV28 and J usage is TRBJ2-7; D possibly corresponds to TRBD2 (6 bases). This CDR3 region has 14 residues. The germline V and J ends were trimmed by 2 bases and 3 bases, with 11 bases remaining between them. Germline CDR1 is MDHEN and CDR2 is SYDVKM. This chain's CDR3 is CASSLGGLSYEQYF. The CDR3 region has the DNA TGTGCCAGCAGTTTAGGGGGACTTAGCTACGAGCAGTACTTC. The full variable domain, with the rest looked up from reference TRBV28 and TRBJ2-7, is DVKVTQSSRYLVKRTGEKVFLECVQDMDHENMFWYRQDPGLGLRLIYFSYDVKMKEKGDIPEGYSVSREKKERFSLILESASTNQTSMYLCASSLGGLSYEQYFGPGTRLTVT.

This clonotype has ten or more counts. V and J are TRBV7-9 and TRBJ2-3, with TRBD2 as a possible D gene (5 bases). The CDR3 contains 16 residues. With 5 bases removed from V and 6 bases from J, the gap between germline ends came to 21 bases. Per germline, CDR1 SEHNR and CDR2 FQNEAQ (reference sequence). Here the CDR3 reads CASSKRDPGERDTQYF. DNA of the CDR3: TGTGCCAGCAGCAAACGGGATCCCGGTGAAAGGGATACGCAGTATTTT.